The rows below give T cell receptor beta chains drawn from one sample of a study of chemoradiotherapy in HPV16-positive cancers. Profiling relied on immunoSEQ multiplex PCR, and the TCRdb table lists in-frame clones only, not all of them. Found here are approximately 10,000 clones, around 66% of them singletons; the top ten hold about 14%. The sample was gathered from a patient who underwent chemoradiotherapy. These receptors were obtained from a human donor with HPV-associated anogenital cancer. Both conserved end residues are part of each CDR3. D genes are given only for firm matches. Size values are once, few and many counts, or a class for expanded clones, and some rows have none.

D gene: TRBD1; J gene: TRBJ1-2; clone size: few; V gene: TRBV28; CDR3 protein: CASSLSASGTDYGYTF; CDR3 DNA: TGTGCCAGCAGTTTGTCCGCCTCCGGGACAGACTATGGCTACACCTTC
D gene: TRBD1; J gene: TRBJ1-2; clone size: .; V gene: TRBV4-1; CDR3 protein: CASSQIQPSGQDLANYGYTF; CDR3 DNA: TGCGCCAGCAGCCAAATCCAACCTTCGGGACAGGACTTAGCTAACTATGGCTACACCTTC
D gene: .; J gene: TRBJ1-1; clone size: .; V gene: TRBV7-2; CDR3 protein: CASSPTTRTEAFF; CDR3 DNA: TGTGCCAGCAGCCCAACAACACGGACTGAAGCTTTCTTT
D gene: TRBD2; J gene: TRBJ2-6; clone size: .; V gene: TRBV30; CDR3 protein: CAVGGAGANVLTF; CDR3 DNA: TGTGCCGTGGGGGGGGCTGGGGCCAACGTCCTGACTTTC
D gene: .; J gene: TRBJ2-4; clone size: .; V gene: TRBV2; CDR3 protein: CASRSIGDIQYF; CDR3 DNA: TGTGCCAGTCGAAGTATTGGGGACATTCAGTACTTC
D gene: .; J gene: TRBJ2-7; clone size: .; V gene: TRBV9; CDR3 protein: CASSRGGRSYEQYF; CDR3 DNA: TGTGCCAGCAGCCGAGGGGGGAGATCCTACGAGCAGTACTTC
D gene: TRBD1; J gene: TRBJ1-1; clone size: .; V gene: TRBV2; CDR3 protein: CASSDRAGNTEAFF; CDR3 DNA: TGTGCCAGCAGCGACAGGGCTGGGAACACTGAAGCTTTCTTT
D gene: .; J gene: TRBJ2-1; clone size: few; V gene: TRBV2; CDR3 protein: CASSYSSTFANEQFF; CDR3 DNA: TGTGCCAGCAGTTACAGTTCGACATTTGCAAATGAGCAGTTCTTC
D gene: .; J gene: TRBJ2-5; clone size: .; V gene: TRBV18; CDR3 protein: CASSPPAAETQYF; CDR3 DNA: TGTGCCAGCTCACCACCCGCGGCGGAGACCCAGTACTTC
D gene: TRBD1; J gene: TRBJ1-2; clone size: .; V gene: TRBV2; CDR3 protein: CASSESTGFGYTF; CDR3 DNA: TGTGCCAGCAGTGAATCGACAGGGTTCGGCTACACCTTC
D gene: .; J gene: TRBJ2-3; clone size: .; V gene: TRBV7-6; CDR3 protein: CASSLVEPPRGTDTQYF; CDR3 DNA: TGTGCCAGCAGCTTAGTAGAGCCCCCGCGGGGAACAGATACGCAGTATTTT
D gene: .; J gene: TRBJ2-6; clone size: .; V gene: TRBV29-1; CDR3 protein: CSVLDRGAGQPVSGANVLTF; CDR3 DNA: TGCAGCGTGCTAGACCGGGGCGCGGGACAGCCAGTATCTGGGGCCAACGTCCTGACTTTC
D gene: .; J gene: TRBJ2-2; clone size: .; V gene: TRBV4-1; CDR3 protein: CASSRGTLGGELFF; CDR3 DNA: TGCGCCAGCAGCCGCGGGACTTTAGGGGGGGAGCTGTTTTTT
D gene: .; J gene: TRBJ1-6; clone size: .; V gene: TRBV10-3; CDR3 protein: CAISESRENSPLHF; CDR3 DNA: TGTGCCATCAGTGAGTCCAGGGAAAATTCACCCCTCCACTTT
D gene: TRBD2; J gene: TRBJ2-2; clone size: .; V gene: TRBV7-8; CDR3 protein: CASSLGLAGVTGELFF; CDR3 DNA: TGTGCCAGCAGCTTAGGACTAGCGGGGGTCACCGGGGAGCTGTTTTTT
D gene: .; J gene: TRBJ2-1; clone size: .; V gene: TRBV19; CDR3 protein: CASSPREFNEQFF; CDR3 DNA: TGTGCCAGTAGTCCGCGGGAATTTAATGAGCAGTTCTTC
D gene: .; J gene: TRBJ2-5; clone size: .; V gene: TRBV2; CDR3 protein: CASSENLARETQYF; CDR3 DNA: TGTGCCAGCAGTGAAAACCTAGCTCGGGAGACCCAGTACTTC
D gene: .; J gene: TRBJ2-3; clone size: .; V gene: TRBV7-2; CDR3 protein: CASSTGGYTQYF; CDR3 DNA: TGTGCCAGCAGCACCGGGGGATATACGCAGTATTTT
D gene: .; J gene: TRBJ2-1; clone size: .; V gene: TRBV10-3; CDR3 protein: CAISESGAGSYTYNEQFF; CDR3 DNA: TGTGCCATCAGTGAGTCGGGTGCGGGGTCCTACACTTACAATGAGCAGTTCTTC
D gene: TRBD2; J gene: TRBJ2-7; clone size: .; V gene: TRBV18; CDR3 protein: CASSWGRDSYEQYF; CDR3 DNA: TGTGCCAGCTCCTGGGGGAGGGACTCCTACGAGCAGTACTTC
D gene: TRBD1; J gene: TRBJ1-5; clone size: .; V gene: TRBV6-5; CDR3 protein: CASRQTGRNQPQHF; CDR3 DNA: TGTGCCAGCAGACAGACAGGGCGCAATCAGCCCCAGCATTTT
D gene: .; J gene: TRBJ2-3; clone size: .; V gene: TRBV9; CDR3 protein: CASSVGGRVGDTQYF; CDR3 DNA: TGTGCCAGCAGCGTAGGCGGTAGGGTTGGCGATACGCAGTATTTT
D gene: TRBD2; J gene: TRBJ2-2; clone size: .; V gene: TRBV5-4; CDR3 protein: CASSPSSGTINTGELFF; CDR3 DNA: TGTGCCAGCAGCCCGTCTTCCGGGACTATTAACACCGGGGAGCTGTTTTTT
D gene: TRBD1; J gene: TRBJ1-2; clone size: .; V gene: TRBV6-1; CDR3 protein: CASRATGLNYGYTF; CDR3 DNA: TGTGCCAGCAGGGCGACAGGGTTAAACTATGGCTACACCTTC
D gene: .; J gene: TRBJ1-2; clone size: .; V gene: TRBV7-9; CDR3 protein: CASSLLMDTYGYTF; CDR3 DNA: TGTGCCAGCAGCTTACTGATGGACACCTATGGCTACACCTTC
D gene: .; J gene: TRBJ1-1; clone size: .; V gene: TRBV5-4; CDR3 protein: CASSSPDSGGAFF; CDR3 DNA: TGTGCCAGCAGCTCCCCTGACAGCGGAGGAGCTTTCTTT
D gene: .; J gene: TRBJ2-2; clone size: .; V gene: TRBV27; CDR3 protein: CASSLPGTLNTGELFF; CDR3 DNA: TGTGCCAGCAGTCTCCCCGGGACACTGAACACCGGGGAGCTGTTTTTT
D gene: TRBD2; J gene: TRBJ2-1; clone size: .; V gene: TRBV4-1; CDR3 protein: CASSQDTAGGPNEQFF; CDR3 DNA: TGCGCCAGCAGCCAAGATACGGCGGGGGGCCCCAATGAGCAGTTCTTC
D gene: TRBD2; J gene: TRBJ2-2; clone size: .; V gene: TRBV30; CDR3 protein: CAWRRLAGGPTGELFF; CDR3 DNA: TGTGCCTGGAGAAGACTAGCGGGGGGTCCCACCGGGGAGCTGTTTTTT
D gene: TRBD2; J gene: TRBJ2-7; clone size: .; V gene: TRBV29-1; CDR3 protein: CSVALAVRDEQYF; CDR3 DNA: TGCAGCGTTGCTCTAGCGGTTCGAGACGAGCAGTACTTC
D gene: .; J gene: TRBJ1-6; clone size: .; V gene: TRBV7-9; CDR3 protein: CASSRAGTDNSPLHF; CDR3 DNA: TGTGCCAGCAGCCGTGCAGGGACGGATAATTCACCCCTCCACTTT
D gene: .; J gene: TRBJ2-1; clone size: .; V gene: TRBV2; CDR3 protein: CASSGESPQDLSYNEQFF; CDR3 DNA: TGTGCCAGCAGTGGGGAGAGTCCCCAAGACCTCTCCTACAATGAGCAGTTCTTC
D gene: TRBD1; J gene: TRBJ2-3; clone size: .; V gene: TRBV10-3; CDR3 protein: CAIKGQGDTQYF; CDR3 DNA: TGTGCCATCAAGGGACAGGGAGATACGCAGTATTTT
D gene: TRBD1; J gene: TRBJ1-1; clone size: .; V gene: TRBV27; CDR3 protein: CASSVQGPNTEAFF; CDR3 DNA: TGTGCCAGCAGTGTACAGGGGCCTAACACTGAAGCTTTCTTT
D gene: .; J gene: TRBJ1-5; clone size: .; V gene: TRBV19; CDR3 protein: CASTDRSQPQHF; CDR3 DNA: TGTGCCAGCACGGACAGAAGTCAGCCCCAGCATTTT
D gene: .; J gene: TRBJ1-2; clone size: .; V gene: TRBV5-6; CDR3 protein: CASSLLGKDTVYGYTF; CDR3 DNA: TGTGCCAGCAGCTTGTTGGGGAAGGACACGGTCTATGGCTACACCTTC
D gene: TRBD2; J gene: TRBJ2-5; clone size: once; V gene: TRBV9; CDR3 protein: CASSAQRGDQETQYF; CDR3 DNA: TGTGCCAGCAGCGCCCAGCGGGGGGACCAAGAGACCCAGTACTTC
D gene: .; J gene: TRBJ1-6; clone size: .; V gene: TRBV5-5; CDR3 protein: CASSLDLRGSPLHF; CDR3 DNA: TGTGCCAGCAGCCTGGACCTGCGGGGTTCACCCCTCCACTTT
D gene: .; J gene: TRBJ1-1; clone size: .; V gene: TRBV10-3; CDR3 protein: CAISEASMNTEAFF; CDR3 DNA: TGTGCCATCAGTGAGGCCAGCATGAACACTGAAGCTTTCTTT
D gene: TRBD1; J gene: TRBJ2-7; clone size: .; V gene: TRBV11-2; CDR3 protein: CASSPWQGAREQYF; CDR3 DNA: TGTGCCAGCAGCCCCTGGCAGGGGGCAAGGGAGCAGTACTTC
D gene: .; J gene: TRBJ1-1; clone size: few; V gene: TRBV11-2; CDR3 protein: CASREGTEAFF; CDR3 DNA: TGTGCCAGCAGGGAAGGCACTGAAGCTTTCTTT
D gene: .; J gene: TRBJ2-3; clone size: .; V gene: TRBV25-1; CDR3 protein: CASRGPTPTDTQYF; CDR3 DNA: TGTGCCAGCAGAGGACCCACTCCCACAGATACGCAGTATTTT
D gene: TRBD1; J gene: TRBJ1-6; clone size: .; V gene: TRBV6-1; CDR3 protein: CASSEQQGNSPLHF; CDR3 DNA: TGTGCCAGCAGTGAACAACAGGGGAATTCACCCCTCCACTTT
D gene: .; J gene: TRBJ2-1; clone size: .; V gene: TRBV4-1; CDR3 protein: CASSQGLLQIYNEQFF; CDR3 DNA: TGCGCCAGCAGCCAAGGGTTGCTACAGATATACAATGAGCAGTTCTTC
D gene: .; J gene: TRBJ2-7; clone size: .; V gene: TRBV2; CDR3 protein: CASSKKARNEQYF; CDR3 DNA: TGTGCCAGCAGTAAAAAGGCTCGTAACGAGCAGTACTTC
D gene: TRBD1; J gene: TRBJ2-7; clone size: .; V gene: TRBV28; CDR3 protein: CASSSRDRGSFEQYF; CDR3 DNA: TGTGCCAGCAGTTCACGGGACAGGGGATCGTTTGAGCAGTACTTC
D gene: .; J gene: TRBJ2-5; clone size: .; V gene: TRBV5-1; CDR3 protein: CASSFEETQYF; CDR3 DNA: TGCGCCAGCAGCTTCGAGGAGACCCAGTACTTC
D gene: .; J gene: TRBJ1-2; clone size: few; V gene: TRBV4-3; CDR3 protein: CASSQDLVGGLDYGYTF; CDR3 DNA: TGCGCCAGCAGCCAAGATCTTGTGGGGGGCTTAGACTATGGCTACACCTTC
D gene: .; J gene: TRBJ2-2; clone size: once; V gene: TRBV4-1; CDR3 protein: CASSQDAGPDTGELFF; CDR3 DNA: TGCGCCAGCAGCCAAGATGCGGGGCCCGACACCGGGGAGCTGTTTTTT
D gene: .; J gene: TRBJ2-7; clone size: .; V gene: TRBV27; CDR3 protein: CASSLLERVNEQYF; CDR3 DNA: TGTGCCAGCAGTTTACTGGAAAGGGTGAACGAGCAGTACTTC
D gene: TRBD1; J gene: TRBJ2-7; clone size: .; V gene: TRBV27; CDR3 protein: CASSFTPGTVDEQYF; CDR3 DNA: TGTGCCAGCAGTTTTACCCCCGGGACAGTCGACGAGCAGTACTTC
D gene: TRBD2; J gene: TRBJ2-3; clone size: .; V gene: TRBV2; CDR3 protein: CASMLAGASDTQYF; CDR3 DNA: TGTGCCAGCATGCTAGCGGGGGCATCAGATACGCAGTATTTT
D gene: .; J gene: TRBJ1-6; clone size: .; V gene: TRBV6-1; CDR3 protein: CASSEGYNSPLHF; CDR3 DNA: TGTGCCAGCAGTGAAGGTTATAATTCACCCCTCCACTTT
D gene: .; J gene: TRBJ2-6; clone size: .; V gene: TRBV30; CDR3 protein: CAWGGGANVLTF; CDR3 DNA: TGTGCCTGGGGAGGGGGGGCCAACGTCCTGACTTTC
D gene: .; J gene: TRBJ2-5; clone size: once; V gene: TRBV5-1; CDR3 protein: CASSLGLEQYF; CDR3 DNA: TGCGCCAGCAGCTTGGGTCTTGAGCAGTACTTC
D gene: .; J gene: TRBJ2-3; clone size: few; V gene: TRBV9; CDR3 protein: CASSGNGGFRDTQYF; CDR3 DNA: TGTGCCAGCAGCGGAAATGGAGGCTTCAGAGATACGCAGTATTTT
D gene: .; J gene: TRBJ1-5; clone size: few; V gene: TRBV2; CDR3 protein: CASNNWEGNQPQHF; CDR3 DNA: TGTGCCAGCAATAATTGGGAGGGCAATCAGCCCCAGCATTTT
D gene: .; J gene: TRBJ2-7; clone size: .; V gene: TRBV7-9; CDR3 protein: CASTSPRDGRSYEQYF; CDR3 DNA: TGTGCCAGCACCTCGCCACGTGACGGCAGATCCTACGAGCAGTACTTC
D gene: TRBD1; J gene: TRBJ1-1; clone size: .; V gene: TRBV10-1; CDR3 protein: CASLGQGVWGAFF; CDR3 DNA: TGCGCCAGCCTAGGACAGGGAGTCTGGGGAGCTTTCTTT